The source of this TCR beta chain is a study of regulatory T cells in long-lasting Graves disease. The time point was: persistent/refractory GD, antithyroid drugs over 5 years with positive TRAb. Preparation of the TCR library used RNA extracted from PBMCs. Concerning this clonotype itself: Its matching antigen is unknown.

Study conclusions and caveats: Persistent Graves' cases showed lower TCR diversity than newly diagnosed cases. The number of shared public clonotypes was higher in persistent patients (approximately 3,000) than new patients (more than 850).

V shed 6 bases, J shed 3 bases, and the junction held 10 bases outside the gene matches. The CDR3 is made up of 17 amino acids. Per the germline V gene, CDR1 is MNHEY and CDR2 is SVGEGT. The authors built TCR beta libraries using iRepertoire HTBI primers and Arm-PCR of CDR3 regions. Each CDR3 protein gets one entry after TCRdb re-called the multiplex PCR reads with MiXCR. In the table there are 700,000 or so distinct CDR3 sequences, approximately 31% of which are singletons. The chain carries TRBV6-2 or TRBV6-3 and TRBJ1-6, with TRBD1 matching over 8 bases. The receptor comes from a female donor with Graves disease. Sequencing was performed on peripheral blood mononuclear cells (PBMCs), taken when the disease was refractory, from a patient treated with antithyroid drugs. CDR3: CASRKDREQVYNSPLHF. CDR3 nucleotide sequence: TGTGCCAGCAGGAAGGACAGGGAGCAGGTCTATAATTCACCCCTCCACTTT.